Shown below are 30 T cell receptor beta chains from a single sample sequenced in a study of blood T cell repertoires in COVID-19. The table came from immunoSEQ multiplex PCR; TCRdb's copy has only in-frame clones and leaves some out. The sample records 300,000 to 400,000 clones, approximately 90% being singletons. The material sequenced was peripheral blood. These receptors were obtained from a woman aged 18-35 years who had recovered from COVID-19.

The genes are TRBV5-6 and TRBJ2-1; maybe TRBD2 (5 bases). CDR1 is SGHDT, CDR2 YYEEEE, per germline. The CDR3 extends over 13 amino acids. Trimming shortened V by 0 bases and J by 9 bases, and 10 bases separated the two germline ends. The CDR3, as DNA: TGTGCCAGCAGCTTGGCCGGGGTGAGTGAGCAGTTCTTC. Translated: CASSLAGVSEQFF.

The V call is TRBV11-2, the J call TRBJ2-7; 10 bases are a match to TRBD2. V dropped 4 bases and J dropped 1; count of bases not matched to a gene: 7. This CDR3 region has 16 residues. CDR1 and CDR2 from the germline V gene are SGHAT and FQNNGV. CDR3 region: CASSSEAGGNSYEQYV. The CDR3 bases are TGTGCCAGCAGCTCCGAAGCGGGAGGGAATTCCTACGAGCAGTACGTC.

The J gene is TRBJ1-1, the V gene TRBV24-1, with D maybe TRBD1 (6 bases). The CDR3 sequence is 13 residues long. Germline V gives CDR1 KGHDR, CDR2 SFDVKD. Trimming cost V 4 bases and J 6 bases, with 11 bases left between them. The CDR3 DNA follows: TGTGCCACCAGTGACAACAGGGCCCCTGAAGCTTTCTTT. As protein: CATSDNRAPEAFF.

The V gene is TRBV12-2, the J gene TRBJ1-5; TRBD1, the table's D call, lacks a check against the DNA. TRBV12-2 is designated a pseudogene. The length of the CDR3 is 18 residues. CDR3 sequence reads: CASRLVPRTQTRDQPQHF. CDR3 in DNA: TGTGCAAGTCGCTTAGTACCCCGGACACAAACCAGGGATCAGCCCCAGCATTTT.

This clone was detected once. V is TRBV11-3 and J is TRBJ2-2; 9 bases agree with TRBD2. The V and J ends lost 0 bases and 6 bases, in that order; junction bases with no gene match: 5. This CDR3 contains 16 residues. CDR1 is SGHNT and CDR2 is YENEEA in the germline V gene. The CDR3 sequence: CASSLDGTSYPGELFF. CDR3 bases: TGTGCCAGCAGCTTAGACGGGACTAGCTATCCCGGGGAGCTGTTTTTT.

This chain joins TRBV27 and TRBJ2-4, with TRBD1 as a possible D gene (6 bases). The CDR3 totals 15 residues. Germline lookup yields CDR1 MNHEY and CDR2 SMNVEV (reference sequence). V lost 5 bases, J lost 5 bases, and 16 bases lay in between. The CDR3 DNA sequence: TGTGCCAGCAGTGCCTACAGGGAGACCCAAAACATTCAGTACTTC. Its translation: CASSAYRETQNIQYF.

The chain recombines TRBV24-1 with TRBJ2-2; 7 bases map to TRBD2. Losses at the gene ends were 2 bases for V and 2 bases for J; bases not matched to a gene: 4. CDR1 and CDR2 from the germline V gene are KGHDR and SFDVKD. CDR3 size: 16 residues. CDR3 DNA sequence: TGTGCCACCAGTGATTCGGGACTATTTAACACCGGGGAGCTGTTTTTT. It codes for CATSDSGLFNTGELFF.

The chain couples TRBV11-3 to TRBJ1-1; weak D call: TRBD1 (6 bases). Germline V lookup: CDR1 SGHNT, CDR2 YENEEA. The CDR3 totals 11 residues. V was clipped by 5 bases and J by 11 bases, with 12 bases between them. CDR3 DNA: TGTGCCAGCAGCAGCACAGGGTGGGCTTTCTTT. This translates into CASSSTGWAFF.

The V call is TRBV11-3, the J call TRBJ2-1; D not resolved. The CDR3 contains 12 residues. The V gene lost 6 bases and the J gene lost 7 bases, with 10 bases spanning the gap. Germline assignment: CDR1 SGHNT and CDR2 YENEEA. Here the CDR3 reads CASSPWSNEQFF. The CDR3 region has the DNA TGTGCCAGCAGTCCTTGGAGTAATGAGCAGTTCTTC.

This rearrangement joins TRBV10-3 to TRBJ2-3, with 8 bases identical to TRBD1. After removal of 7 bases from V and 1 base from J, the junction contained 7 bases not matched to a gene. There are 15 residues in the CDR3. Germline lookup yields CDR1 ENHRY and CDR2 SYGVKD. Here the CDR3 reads CAITGQGGGTDTQYF. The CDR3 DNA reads TGTGCCATCACCGGACAGGGAGGTGGCACAGATACGCAGTATTTT.

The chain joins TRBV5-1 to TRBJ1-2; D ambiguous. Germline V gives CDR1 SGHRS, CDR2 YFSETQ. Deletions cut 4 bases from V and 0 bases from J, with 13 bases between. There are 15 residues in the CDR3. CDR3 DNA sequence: TGCGCCAGCAGCCTTGGGAGTGGTGCTAACTATGGCTACACCTTC. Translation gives CASSLGSGANYGYTF.

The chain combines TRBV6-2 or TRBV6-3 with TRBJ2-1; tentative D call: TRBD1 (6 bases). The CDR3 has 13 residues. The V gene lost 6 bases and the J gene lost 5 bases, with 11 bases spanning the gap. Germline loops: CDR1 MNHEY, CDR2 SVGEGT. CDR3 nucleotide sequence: TGTGCCAGCAGCAGGGGTATGAACAATGAGCAGTTCTTC. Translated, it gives CASSRGMNNEQFF.

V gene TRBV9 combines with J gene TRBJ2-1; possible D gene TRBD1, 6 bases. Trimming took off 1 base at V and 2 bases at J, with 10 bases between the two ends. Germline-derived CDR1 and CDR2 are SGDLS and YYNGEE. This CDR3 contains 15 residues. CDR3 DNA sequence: TGTGCCAGCAGCGTAAGAGGGACACCCTACAATGAGCAGTTCTTC. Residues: CASSVRGTPYNEQFF.

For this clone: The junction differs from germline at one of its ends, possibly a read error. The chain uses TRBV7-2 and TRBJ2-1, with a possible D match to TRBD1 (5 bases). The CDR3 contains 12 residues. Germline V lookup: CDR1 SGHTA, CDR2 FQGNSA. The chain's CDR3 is CASSLVSRELLF. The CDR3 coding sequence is TGTGCCAGCAGCTTAGTATCCAGGGAACTTCTCTTC.

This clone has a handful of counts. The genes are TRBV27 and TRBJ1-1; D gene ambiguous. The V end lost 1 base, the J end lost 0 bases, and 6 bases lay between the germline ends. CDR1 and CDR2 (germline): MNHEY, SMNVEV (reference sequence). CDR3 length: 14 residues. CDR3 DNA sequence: TGTGCCAGCAGTTTATGGGCTCTGAACACTGAAGCTTTCTTT. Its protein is CASSLWALNTEAFF.

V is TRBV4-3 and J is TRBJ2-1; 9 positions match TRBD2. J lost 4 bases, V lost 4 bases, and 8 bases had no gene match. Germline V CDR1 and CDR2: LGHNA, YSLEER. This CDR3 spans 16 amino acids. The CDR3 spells CASSRLLAGRYNEQFF. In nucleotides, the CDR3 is TGCGCCAGCAGCCGCCTTCTAGCGGGACGTTACAATGAGCAGTTCTTC.

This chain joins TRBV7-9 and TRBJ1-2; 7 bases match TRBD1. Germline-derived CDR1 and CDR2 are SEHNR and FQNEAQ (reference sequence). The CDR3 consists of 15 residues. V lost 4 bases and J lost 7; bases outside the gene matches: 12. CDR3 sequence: CASSYSGRGLGGYTF. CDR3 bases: TGTGCCAGCAGCTACTCGGGCAGGGGGTTAGGTGGCTACACCTTC.

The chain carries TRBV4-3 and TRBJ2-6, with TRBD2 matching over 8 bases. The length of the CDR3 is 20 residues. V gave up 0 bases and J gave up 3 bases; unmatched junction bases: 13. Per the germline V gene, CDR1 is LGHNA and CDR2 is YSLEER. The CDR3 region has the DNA TGCGCCAGCAGCCAAGATGTGGAGCGGGAGTTCGTCTTTGGGGCCAACGTCCTGACTTTC. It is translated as CASSQDVEREFVFGANVLTF.

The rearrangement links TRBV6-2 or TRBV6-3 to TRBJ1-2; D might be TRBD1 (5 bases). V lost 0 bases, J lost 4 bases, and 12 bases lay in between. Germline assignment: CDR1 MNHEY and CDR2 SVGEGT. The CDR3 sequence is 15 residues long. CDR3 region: CASSYSRGSTYGYTF. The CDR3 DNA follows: TGTGCCAGCAGTTACTCTAGGGGAAGTACCTATGGCTACACCTTC.

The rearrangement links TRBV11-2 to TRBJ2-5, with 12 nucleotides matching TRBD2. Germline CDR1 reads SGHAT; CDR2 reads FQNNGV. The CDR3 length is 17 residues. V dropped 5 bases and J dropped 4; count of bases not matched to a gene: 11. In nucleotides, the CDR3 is TGTGCCAGCAGCCCGACTAGCGGGAGAGTCTTTTTAGAGACCCAGTACTTC. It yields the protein CASSPTSGRVFLETQYF. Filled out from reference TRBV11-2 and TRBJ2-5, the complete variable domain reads EAGVAQSPRYKIIEKRQSVAFWCNPISGHATLYWYQQILGQGPKLLIQFQNNGVVDDSQLPKDRFSAERLKGVDSTLKIQPAKLEDSAVYLCASSPTSGRVFLETQYFGPGTRLLVL.

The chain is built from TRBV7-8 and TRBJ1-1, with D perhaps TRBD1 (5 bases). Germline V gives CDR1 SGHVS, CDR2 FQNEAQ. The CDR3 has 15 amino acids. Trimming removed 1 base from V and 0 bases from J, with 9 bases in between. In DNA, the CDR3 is TGTGCCAGCAGCTTAGGCGGCAGGGTGAACACTGAAGCTTTCTTT. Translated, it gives CASSLGGRVNTEAFF.

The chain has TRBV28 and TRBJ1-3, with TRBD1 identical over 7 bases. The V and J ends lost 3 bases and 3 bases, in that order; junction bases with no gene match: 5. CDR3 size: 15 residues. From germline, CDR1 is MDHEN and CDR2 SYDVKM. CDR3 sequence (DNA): TGTGCCAGCAGTTTGACAGGGACTTTTGGAAACACCATATATTTT. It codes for CASSLTGTFGNTIYF. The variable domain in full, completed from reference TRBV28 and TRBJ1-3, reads DVKVTQSSRYLVKRTGEKVFLECVQDMDHENMFWYRQDPGLGLRLIYFSYDVKMKEKGDIPEGYSVSREKKERFSLILESASTNQTSMYLCASSLTGTFGNTIYFGEGSWLTVV.

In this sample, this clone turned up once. The CDR3 DNA sequence: TGTGCCAGCAGCACGACTAGCGGGAGGGCCGCCGGGGAGCTGTTTTTT. It yields the protein CASSTTSGRAAGELFF. This chain connects TRBV7-9 to TRBJ2-2; 14 nucleotides line up with TRBD2. J gave up 6 bases and V 5 bases, and 5 bases lay outside the gene matches. The CDR3 sequence is 16 residues long. Germline V gene sequence: CDR1 SEHNR, CDR2 FQNEAQ (reference sequence).

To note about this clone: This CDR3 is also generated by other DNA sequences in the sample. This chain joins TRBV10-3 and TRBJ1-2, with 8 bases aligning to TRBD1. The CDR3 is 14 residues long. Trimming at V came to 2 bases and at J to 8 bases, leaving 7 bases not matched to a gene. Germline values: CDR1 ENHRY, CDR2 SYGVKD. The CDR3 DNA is TGTGCCATCAGTGAGAGGACAGGGAGCGGCGGCTACACCTTC. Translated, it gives CAISERTGSGGYTF.

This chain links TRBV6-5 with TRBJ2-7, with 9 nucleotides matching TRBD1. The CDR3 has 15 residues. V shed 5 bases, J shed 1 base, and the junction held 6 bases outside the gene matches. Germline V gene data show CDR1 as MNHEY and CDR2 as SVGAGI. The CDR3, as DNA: TGTGCCAGCAGTCTGGGACAGGGAGGGTCCTACGAGCAGTACGTC. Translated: CASSLGQGGSYEQYV.

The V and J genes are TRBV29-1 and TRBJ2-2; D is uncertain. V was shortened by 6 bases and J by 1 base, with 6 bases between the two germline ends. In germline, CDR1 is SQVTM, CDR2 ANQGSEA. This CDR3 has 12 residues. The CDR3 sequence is CSVTENTGELFF. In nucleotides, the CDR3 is TGCAGCGTCACAGAGAACACCGGGGAGCTGTTTTTT.

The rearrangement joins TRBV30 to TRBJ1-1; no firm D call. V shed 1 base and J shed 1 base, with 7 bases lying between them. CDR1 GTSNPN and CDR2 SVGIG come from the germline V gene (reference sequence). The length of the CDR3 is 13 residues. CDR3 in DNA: TGTGCCTGGAGTGACAGAGAGAACACTGAAGCTTTCTTT. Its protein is CAWSDRENTEAFF.

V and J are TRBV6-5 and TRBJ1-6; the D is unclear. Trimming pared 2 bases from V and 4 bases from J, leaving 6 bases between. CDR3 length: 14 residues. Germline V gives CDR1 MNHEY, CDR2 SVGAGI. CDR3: CASSYEQYNSPLHF. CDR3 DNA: TGTGCCAGCAGTTACGAACAGTATAATTCACCCCTCCACTTT.

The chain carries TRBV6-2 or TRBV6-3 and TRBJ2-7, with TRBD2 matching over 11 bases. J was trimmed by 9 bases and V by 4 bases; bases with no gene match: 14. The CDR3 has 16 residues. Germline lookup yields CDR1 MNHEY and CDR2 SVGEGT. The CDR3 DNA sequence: TGTGCCAGCAGTTCCCGTGTCTTACTAGCGGGAGATTCGCAGTACGTC. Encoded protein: CASSSRVLLAGDSQYV.

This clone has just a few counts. The CDR3 bases are TGTGCCAGCAGCAACCTCGATCGGTCTAGGCCCCCTGAGCAGTTCTTC. It yields the protein CASSNLDRSRPPEQFF. V gene TRBV6-2 or TRBV6-3 combines with J gene TRBJ2-1; D uncertain. CDR1 is MNHEY and CDR2 is SVGEGT in the germline V gene. CDR3 size: 16 residues. V lost 6 bases and J lost 9, with 24 bases in between.